This passage covers 2 T cell receptor beta chains from one sample sequenced in a study of blood T cells in healthy people across ages. Then a second PCR, running roughly 7 to 12 cycles, was carried out with a sample-barcoded 5' primer and a J-beta primer mix. Using its own MiXCR run on the 5' RACE reads, TCRdb lists one record per CDR3 protein. Of 750,000 to 950,000 distinct CDR3 sequences listed, around half are singletons. The sample consisted of blood. The receptors stem from a man older than 75 in good health.

This sequence joins TRBV20-1 and TRBJ1-2; D may be TRBD1 (5 bases). This CDR3 has 13 amino acids. The germline gives CDR1 DFQATT, CDR2 SNEGSKA (reference sequence). V was pared by 1 base and J by 10 bases, with 16 bases between. CDR3 protein: CSARGRDVGDYTF. CDR3 bases: TGCAGTGCTAGAGGGCGGGACGTCGGTGACTACACCTTC.

This clonotype was seen a handful of times. The chain couples TRBV7-9 to TRBJ2-1; D gene unclear. This CDR3 comprises 14 residues. CDR1 is SEHNR and CDR2 is FQNEAQ in the germline V gene (reference sequence). Trimming removed 8 bases from V and 0 bases from J, with 11 bases in between. The CDR3 sequence is CASRATVSYNEQFF. The CDR3 nucleotides read TGTGCCAGCCGCGCTACTGTCTCCTACAATGAGCAGTTCTTC.